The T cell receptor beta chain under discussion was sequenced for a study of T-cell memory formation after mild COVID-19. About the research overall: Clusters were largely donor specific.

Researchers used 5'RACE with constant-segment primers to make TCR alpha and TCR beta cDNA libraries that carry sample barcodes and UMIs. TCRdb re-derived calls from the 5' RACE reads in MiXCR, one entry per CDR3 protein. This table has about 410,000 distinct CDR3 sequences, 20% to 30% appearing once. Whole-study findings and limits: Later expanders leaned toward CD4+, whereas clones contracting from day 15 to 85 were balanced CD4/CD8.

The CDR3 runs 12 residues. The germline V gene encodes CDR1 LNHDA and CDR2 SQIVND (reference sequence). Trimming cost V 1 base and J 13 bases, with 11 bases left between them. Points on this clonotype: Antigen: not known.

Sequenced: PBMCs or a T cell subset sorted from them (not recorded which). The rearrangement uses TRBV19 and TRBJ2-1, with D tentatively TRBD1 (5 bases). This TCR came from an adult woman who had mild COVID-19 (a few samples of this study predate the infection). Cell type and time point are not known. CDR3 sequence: CASSIVQGPQFF. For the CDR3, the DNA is TGTGCCAGTAGTATAGTCCAGGGCCCACAGTTCTTC.